One and the same sample provided the 3 T cell receptor beta chains below, sequenced in a study of brain T cells in children with intractable seizures. The assay was immunoSEQ multiplex PCR, and TCRdb's table has in-frame clones only and misses some. The table records some 62,000 clones, roughly 95% of them present only once. The starting material was peripheral blood, obtained at surgery. The receptors were sampled from a boy in the first two years of life with focal cortical dysplasia and intractable seizures.

The chain employs TRBV4-3 and TRBJ2-7; D remains ambiguous. The germline gives CDR1 LGHNA, CDR2 YSLEER. This CDR3 contains 16 residues. Deletions cut 0 bases from V and 2 bases from J, with 14 bases between. The CDR3 protein is CASSQDSGAATYEQYF. DNA of the CDR3: TGCGCCAGCAGCCAAGATTCCGGCGCAGCAACCTACGAGCAGTACTTC.

This clone has a single count. The genes are TRBV19 and TRBJ2-7; the D gene could be TRBD1 or TRBD2 (5 bases each). Trimming stripped 3 bases from V and 3 bases from J, with 9 bases between. Germline lookup yields CDR1 LNHDA and CDR2 SQIVND (reference sequence). The CDR3 length is 13 residues. The CDR3 sequence: CASSMGGGYEQYF. DNA for the CDR3: TGTGCCAGTAGTATGGGTGGGGGCTACGAGCAGTACTTC.

This chain uses TRBV19 with TRBJ2-3; a possible D gene is TRBD1 (5 bases). The V gene lost 1 base and the J gene lost 3 bases, with 14 bases spanning the gap. Germline CDR1 LNHDA, CDR2 SQIVND (reference sequence). CDR3 size: 16 residues. CDR3 region: CASSIVPRVGTDTQYF. CDR3 coding DNA: TGTGCCAGTAGTATAGTTCCCAGGGTAGGAACAGATACGCAGTATTTT.